These T cell receptor beta chains were read from a single sample in a study of PD-1 blockade in classical Hodgkin lymphoma. Libraries were prepared by immunoSEQ multiplex PCR; TCRdb keeps only in-frame clonotypes and omits some of them. Found here are 90,000 to 140,000 clones, about nine tenths of them singletons; the top ten hold around a fifth. The sample consisted of peripheral blood mononuclear cells (PBMCs), taken before the fourth cycle of nivolumab. The receptors come from a human donor with classical Hodgkin lymphoma. CDR3s include the opening cysteine and the closing phenylalanine or tryptophan. D genes are given only for firm matches. Clone size, where shown, is once, few, many, or a class for clones that have expanded.

CDR3 DNA: TGTGCCAGCAGTTACTCGGTAACTAGCGCTGAGACCCAGTACTTC
CDR3 protein: CASSYSVTSAETQYF
clone size: -
D gene: TRBD2
V gene: TRBV6-5
J gene: TRBJ2-5

CDR3 DNA: TGTGCCATCAGTTATTCCGGGACAGGGGGGGTCTACAATGAGCAGTTCTTC
CDR3 protein: CAISYSGTGGVYNEQFF
clone size: -
D gene: TRBD1
V gene: TRBV10-3
J gene: TRBJ2-1

CDR3 DNA: TGCAGCGTCCCTCGACCAGCTCCGAGCTCCTACAATGAGCAGTTCTTC
CDR3 protein: CSVPRPAPSSYNEQFF
clone size: -
D gene: -
V gene: TRBV29-1
J gene: TRBJ2-1

CDR3 DNA: TGTGCTAGTGGCACCGGGACAGGGGCCATCCTCTCCTACAATGAGCAGTTCTTC
CDR3 protein: CASGTGTGAILSYNEQFF
clone size: -
D gene: TRBD1
V gene: TRBV12-5
J gene: TRBJ2-1

CDR3 DNA: TGTGCCACCGTTCCCCTTTCGAGTAGCGGGAGGTCTCATGAGAGGGAGCAGTTCTTC
CDR3 protein: CATVPLSSSGRSHEREQFF
clone size: -
D gene: TRBD2
V gene: TRBV28
J gene: TRBJ2-1

CDR3 DNA: TGTGCCACCCAGGTGAATTTGGTGAACACCGGGGAGCTGTTTTTT
CDR3 protein: CATQVNLVNTGELFF
clone size: -
D gene: -
V gene: TRBV6-6
J gene: TRBJ2-2

CDR3 DNA: TGTGCCAGTTCTGAGGGGGCAGATACGCAGTATTTT
CDR3 protein: CASSEGADTQYF
clone size: -
D gene: -
V gene: TRBV28
J gene: TRBJ2-3

CDR3 DNA: TGTGCCAGCTCACTGATGGACAGGGGTATAGGTCAGCCCCAGCATTTT
CDR3 protein: CASSLMDRGIGQPQHF
clone size: -
D gene: TRBD1
V gene: TRBV18
J gene: TRBJ1-5

CDR3 DNA: TGTGCCAGCTCACCGCTAGCGGGGATAGACAATGAGCAGTTCTTC
CDR3 protein: CASSPLAGIDNEQFF
clone size: once
D gene: TRBD2
V gene: TRBV18
J gene: TRBJ2-1

CDR3 DNA: TGCGCCAGCAGCCCCACTCCGGGGTCAACTAATGAAAAACTGTTTTTT
CDR3 protein: CASSPTPGSTNEKLFF
clone size: -
D gene: -
V gene: TRBV4-1
J gene: TRBJ1-4

CDR3 DNA: TGTGCCAGCAGCGGTGTGTCGTGGGAGACCCAGTACTTC
CDR3 protein: CASSGVSWETQYF
clone size: once
D gene: -
V gene: TRBV14
J gene: TRBJ2-5

CDR3 DNA: TGTGCCAGCAACTCGAGGGAGGGAGGGGAAGCTTTCTTT
CDR3 protein: CASNSREGGEAFF
clone size: -
D gene: -
V gene: TRBV6-1
J gene: TRBJ1-1

CDR3 DNA: TGCGCCAGCAGCTTAAATTCGAACACTGAAGCTTTCTTT
CDR3 protein: CASSLNSNTEAFF
clone size: -
D gene: -
V gene: TRBV5-1
J gene: TRBJ1-1

CDR3 DNA: TGTGCCAGCAGCAGGGAGACCCAGTACTTC
CDR3 protein: CASSRETQYF
clone size: -
D gene: -
V gene: TRBV9
J gene: TRBJ2-5

CDR3 DNA: TGCGCCAGCAGCCAAGATTTCCCCACTCCAGCCAAAAACATTCAGTACTTC
CDR3 protein: CASSQDFPTPAKNIQYF
clone size: -
D gene: -
V gene: TRBV4-1
J gene: TRBJ2-4

CDR3 DNA: TGTGCCAGCAGCTTATCCCCCACCGGGGAGCTGTTTTTT
CDR3 protein: CASSLSPTGELFF
clone size: -
D gene: -
V gene: TRBV11-1
J gene: TRBJ2-2

CDR3 DNA: TGTGCCAGCAGTTACTCGACCGGGAACACTGAAGCTTTCTTT
CDR3 protein: CASSYSTGNTEAFF
clone size: -
D gene: -
V gene: TRBV6-5
J gene: TRBJ1-1

CDR3 DNA: TGTGCCAGCAGCTTAGGTAGCACGGGAGTTTTGGATACGCAGTATTTT
CDR3 protein: CASSLGSTGVLDTQYF
clone size: -
D gene: -
V gene: TRBV11-2
J gene: TRBJ2-3

CDR3 DNA: TGTGCCAGCAGCTTAGTTGGTAGCGGGGCCCAACAAGAGACCCAGTACTTC
CDR3 protein: CASSLVGSGAQQETQYF
clone size: -
D gene: TRBD2
V gene: TRBV13
J gene: TRBJ2-5

CDR3 DNA: TGTGCCAGCAGCCCAGACAGGGGCCCCCGTCGGAGCGAGCAGTACTTC
CDR3 protein: CASSPDRGPRRSEQYF
clone size: -
D gene: TRBD1
V gene: TRBV7-9
J gene: TRBJ2-7

CDR3 DNA: TGCGCCAGCAGCCAAGACAGGGCTAATGAAAAACTGTTTTTT
CDR3 protein: CASSQDRANEKLFF
clone size: -
D gene: -
V gene: TRBV4-3
J gene: TRBJ1-4

CDR3 DNA: TGTGCCGGGGACAGGTCCGGGACTGAAGCTTTCTTT
CDR3 protein: CAGDRSGTEAFF
clone size: -
D gene: TRBD1
V gene: TRBV6-1
J gene: TRBJ1-1

CDR3 DNA: TGTGCCAGCTCACCAGATCCCCCACTCAAGTCAAGCAATCAGCCCCAGCATTTT
CDR3 protein: CASSPDPPLKSSNQPQHF
clone size: once
D gene: -
V gene: TRBV18
J gene: TRBJ1-5